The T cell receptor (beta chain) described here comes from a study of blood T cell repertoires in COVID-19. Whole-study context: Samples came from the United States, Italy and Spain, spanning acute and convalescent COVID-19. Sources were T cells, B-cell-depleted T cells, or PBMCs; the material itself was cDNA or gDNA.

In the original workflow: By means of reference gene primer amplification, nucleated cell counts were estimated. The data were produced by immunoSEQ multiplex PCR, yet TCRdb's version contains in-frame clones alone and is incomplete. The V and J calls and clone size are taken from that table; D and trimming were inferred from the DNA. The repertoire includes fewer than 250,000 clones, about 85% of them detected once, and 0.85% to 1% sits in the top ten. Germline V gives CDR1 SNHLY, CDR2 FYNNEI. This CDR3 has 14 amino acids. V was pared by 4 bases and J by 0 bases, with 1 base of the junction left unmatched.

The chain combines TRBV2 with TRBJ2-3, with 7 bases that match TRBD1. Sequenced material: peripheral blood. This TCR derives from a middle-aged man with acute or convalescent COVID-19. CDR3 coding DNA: TGTGCCAGCAGTGTCAGGGGGAGCACAGATACGCAGTATTTT. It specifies CASSVRGSTDTQYF. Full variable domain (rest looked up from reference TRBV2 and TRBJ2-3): EPEVTQTPSHQVTQMGQEVILRCVPISNHLYFYWYRQILGQKVEFLVSFYNNEISEKSEIFDDQFSVERPDGSNFTLKIRSTKLEDSAMYFCASSVRGSTDTQYFGPGTRLTVL.